This TCR beta chain was profiled in a study of regulatory T cells in long-lasting Graves disease. Sequencing libraries for TCR beta were prepared with iRepertoire HTBI primers and Arm-PCR of CDR3 regions. TCRdb processed the multiplex PCR reads anew with MiXCR; each CDR3 protein has one entry. The repertoire includes about 460,000 distinct CDR3 sequences, roughly 15% of them detected once, and roughly 18% sits in the top ten. Noted time point: newly diagnosed GD, antithyroid drugs for less than 3 months. TCR sequences were obtained from RNA taken from PBMCs. A volume of around 8.7 milliliters of peripheral blood was collected in EDTA tubes. CDR1 and CDR2 (germline): SQVTM, ANQGSEA. The V gene end was trimmed by 6 bases and the J gene end by 4 bases; junction bases not matched to a gene: 7. The CDR3 has 13 amino acids. Another study also made use of these data, one on T cells in Graves' hyperthyroidism and ophthalmopathy. This second report adds: The hyperthyroidism was newly diagnosed and had lasted under 2 months; the patients were aged 18 to 65. Diagnostic decisions used clinical symptoms, serum thyroxine and TRAb, thyroid ultrasound and orbital computed tomography.

This clonotype originated in a woman aged 45-65 years with Graves disease. The chain recombines TRBV29-1 with TRBJ2-3; TRBD2 aligns across 7 bases. Sequences were derived from peripheral blood mononuclear cells (PBMCs), sampled at new diagnosis, from a patient treated with antithyroid drugs. Written as DNA, the CDR3 is TGCAGCGTGTTTTTAGCGGGTGCAGATACGCAGTATTTT. It codes for CSVFLAGADTQYF.